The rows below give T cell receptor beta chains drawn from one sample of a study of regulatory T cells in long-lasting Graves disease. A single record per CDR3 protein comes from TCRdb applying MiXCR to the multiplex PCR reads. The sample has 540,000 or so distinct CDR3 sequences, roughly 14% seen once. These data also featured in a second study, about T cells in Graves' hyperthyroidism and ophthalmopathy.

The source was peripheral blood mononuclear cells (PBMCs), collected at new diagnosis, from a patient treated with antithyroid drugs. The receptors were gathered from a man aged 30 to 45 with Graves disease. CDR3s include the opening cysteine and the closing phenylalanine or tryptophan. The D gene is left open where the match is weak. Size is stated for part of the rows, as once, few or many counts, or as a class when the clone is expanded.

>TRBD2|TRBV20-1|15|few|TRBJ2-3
CSAPDGGSGADTQYF
TGCAGTGCCCCAGACGGGGGGAGCGGGGCAGATACGCAGTATTTT
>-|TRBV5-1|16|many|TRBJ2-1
CASSLAAHSGYNEQFF
TGCGCCAGCAGCTTGGCCGCACACTCGGGTTACAATGAGCAGTTCTTC
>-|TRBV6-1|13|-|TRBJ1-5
CASSEAGSPPQHF
TGTGCCAGCAGTGAGGCTGGGAGTCCGCCCCAGCATTTT
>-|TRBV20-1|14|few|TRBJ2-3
CSARKGPLPDTQYF
TGCAGTGCTAGAAAGGGACCCCTACCAGATACGCAGTATTTT
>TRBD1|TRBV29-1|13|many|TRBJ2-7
CSVERQGQYEQYF
TGCAGCGTAGAGCGACAGGGGCAGTACGAGCAGTACTTC
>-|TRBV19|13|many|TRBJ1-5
CASSWTPNQPQHF
TGTGCCAGTAGCTGGACACCCAATCAGCCCCAGCATTTT
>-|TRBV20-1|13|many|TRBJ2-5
CSARVSGGETQYF
TGCAGTGCTAGAGTTAGCGGAGGGGAGACCCAGTACTTC
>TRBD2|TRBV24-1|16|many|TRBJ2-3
CATSDVAGAATDTQYF
TGTGCCACCAGTGATGTAGCGGGAGCGGCGACAGATACGCAGTATTTT
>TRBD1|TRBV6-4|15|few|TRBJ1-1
CARDGQGGMNTEAFF
TGTGCCAGAGACGGACAGGGGGGGATGAACACTGAAGCTTTCTTT
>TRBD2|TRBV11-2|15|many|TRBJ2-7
CASSLYGRRPYEQYF
TGTGCCAGCAGCTTATACGGGAGGCGGCCGTACGAGCAGTACTTC
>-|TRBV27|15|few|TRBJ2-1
CAGEAEGPGYNEQFF
TGTGCCGGCGAGGCAGAGGGGCCGGGTTACAATGAGCAGTTCTTC
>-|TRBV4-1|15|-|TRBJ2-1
CASSQSLAGAHEQFF
TGCGCCAGCAGCCAGTCACTAGCTGGGGCCCATGAGCAGTTCTTC
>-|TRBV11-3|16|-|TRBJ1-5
CASSLDPGERNQPQHF
TGTGCCAGCAGCTTAGATCCAGGTGAACGCAATCAGCCCCAGCATTTT
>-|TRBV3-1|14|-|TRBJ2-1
CASSGIVSYNEQFF
TGTGCCAGCAGTGGGATAGTCTCCTACAATGAGCAGTTCTTC
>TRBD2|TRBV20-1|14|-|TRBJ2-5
CSASRLAGEETQYF
TGCAGTGCTAGTAGGCTAGCGGGAGAAGAGACCCAGTACTTC
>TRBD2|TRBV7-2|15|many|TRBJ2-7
CASAGKAGLSYEQYF
TGTGCCAGCGCCGGTAAAGCGGGGCTCTCCTACGAGCAGTACTTC
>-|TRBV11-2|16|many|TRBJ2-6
CASSSWGGPGANVLTF
TGTGCCAGCAGCTCGTGGGGGGGCCCAGGGGCCAACGTCCTGACTTTC
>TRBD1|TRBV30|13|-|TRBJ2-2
CAWSADRAGELFF
TGTGCCTGGAGTGCGGACAGGGCCGGGGAGCTGTTTTTT
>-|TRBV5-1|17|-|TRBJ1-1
CASSLAILSGMNTEAFF
TGCGCCAGCAGCTTGGCCATTTTGTCAGGGATGAACACTGAAGCTTTCTTT
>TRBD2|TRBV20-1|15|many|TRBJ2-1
CSASLGASGGHEQFF
TGCAGTGCTTCCCTCGGGGCTAGCGGGGGTCATGAGCAGTTCTTC
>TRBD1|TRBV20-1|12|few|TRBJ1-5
CSAARGDGPQHF
TGCAGTGCTGCCAGGGGGGACGGTCCCCAGCATTTT
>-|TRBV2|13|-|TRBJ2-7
CASSDEGAYEQYF
TGTGCCAGCAGTGATGAGGGGGCCTACGAGCAGTACTTC
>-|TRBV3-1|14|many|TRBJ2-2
CASGLAGWTGELFF
TGTGCCAGCGGTTTGGCAGGGTGGACCGGGGAGCTGTTTTTT
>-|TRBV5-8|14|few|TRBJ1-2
CASSLLAGNYGYTF
TGTGCCAGCAGCTTGCTAGCAGGGAACTATGGCTACACCTTC
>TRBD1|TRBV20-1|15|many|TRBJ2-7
CSASSARGGAYEQYF
TGCAGTGCTAGTAGTGCGAGAGGGGGCGCCTACGAGCAGTACTTC
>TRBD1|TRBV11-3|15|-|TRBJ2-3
CASSPGRDRTDTQYF
TGTGCCAGCAGCCCAGGCCGGGACAGAACAGATACGCAGTATTTT
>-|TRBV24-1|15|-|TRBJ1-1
CATRSIDRSNTEAFF
TGTGCCACCAGAAGCATCGACAGATCGAACACTGAAGCTTTCTTT
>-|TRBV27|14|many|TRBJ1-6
CASSPGRGTSPLHF
TGTGCCAGCAGTCCGGGCAGGGGTACTTCACCCCTCCACTTT
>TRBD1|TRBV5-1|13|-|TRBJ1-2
CASGGDRAYGYTF
TGCGCCAGCGGGGGGGACAGGGCCTATGGCTACACCTTC
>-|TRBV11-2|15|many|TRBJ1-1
CASSLGQGINTEAFF
TGTGCCAGCAGCCTAGGCCAGGGAATCAACACTGAAGCTTTCTTT
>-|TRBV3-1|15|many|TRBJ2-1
CASSQLLRDSHEQFF
TGTGCCAGCAGCCAATTACTCCGGGACTCACATGAGCAGTTCTTC
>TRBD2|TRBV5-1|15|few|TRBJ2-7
CASSTGLAGPLEQYF
TGCGCCAGCAGCACGGGACTAGCGGGACCTCTCGAGCAGTACTTC
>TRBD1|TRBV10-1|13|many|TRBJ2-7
CASSDRGRGEQYF
TGCGCCAGCAGTGACAGGGGGCGCGGGGAGCAGTACTTC
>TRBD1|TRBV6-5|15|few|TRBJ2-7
CASSYSPGGPYEQYF
TGTGCCAGCAGTTACTCTCCAGGGGGCCCCTACGAGCAGTACTTC
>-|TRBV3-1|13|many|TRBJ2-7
CASSSSKGHEQYF
TGTGCCAGCAGCTCCTCTAAGGGCCACGAGCAGTACTTC
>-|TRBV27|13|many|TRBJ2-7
CASRQGSMYEQYF
TGTGCCAGCAGACAGGGATCCATGTACGAGCAGTACTTC
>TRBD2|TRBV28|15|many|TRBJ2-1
CASRLGTSGSSEQFF
TGTGCCAGCAGACTCGGGACTAGCGGGAGCTCTGAGCAGTTCTTC
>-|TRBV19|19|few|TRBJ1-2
CASSKPGGSNRRIRYGYTF
TGTGCCAGTAGTAAACCGGGGGGGAGCAACCGCCGGATTAGGTATGGCTACACCTTC
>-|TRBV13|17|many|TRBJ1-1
CASSPRPTDFHFVEAFF
TGTGCCAGCAGCCCCCGACCGACAGATTTCCATTTCGTTGAAGCTTTCTTT
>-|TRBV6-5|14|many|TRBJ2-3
CASSYSESTDTQYF
TGTGCCAGCAGTTACTCGGAAAGCACAGATACGCAGTATTTT
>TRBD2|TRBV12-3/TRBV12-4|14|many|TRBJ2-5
CASSEAGVGETQYF
TGTGCCAGCAGTGAAGCGGGAGTGGGGGAGACCCAGTACTTC
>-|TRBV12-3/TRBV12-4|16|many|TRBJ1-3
CASSFGGQLSGNTIYF
TGTGCCAGCAGTTTCGGAGGGCAGCTATCTGGAAACACCATATATTTT
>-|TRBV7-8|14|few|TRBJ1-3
CASSPPGLGNTIYF
TGTGCCAGCAGCCCCCCGGGGCTAGGAAACACCATATATTTT
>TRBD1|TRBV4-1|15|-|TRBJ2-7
CASSQGQGGTYEQYF
TGCGCCAGCAGCCAAGGACAGGGCGGCACCTACGAGCAGTACTTC